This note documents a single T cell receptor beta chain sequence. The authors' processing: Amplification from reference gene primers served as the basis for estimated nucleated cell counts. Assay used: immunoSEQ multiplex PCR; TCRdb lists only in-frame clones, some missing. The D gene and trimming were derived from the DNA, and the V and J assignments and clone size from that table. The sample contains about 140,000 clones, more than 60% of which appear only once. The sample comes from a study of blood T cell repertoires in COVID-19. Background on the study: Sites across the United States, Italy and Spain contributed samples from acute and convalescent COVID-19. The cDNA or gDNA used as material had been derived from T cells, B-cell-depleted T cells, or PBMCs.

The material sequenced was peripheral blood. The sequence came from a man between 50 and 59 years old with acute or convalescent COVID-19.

CDR3 nucleotides: TGTGCCAGCAGAACGGGGATAGCGCCCCAGCATTTT. This codes for CASRTGIAPQHF. The chain is built from TRBV27 and TRBJ1-5; D unclear. CDR1 is MNHEY and CDR2 is SMNVEV in the germline V gene (reference sequence). V was shortened by 6 bases and J by 9 bases, with 12 bases between the two germline ends. The CDR3 is made up of 12 amino acids.